This T cell receptor (beta chain) was obtained from a study of technical replicates of blood from several donors (dated by TCRdb to about 2017). The library was generated by the immunoSEQ multiplex PCR assay. As stored in TCRdb, this immuneACCESS dataset retains in-frame rearrangements with V and J assigned. A fraction of the clones does not appear; measured against another copy, unresolved V genes explain less than half of the discrepancy, and the remainder lacks a known reason. Counted in this sample were fewer than 100,000 clones; under 95% of them appeared once. Clones ranked in the top ten supply 0.25% to 0.35% of the sample. Compared with germline, V lacks 2 bases and J lacks 5 bases; bases without a gene match: 16. Taken from the germline V gene, the CDR1 and CDR2 loops are SGHAT and FQNNGV. Inclusive of the bounding cysteine and phenylalanine, the CDR3 is 19 residues long. The retained sequence is limited to the CDR3, 57 bases, with the frame set at the first base.

As to this clone: What this receptor recognizes is not known. Base qualities are not recorded, but no much larger clone differs from it by a single base.

Sequencing was performed on T cells isolated from PBMCs. This clonotype was obtained from a human donor in good health. The chain joins TRBV11-2 to TRBJ2-2; the junction holds 8 bases that match TRBD2. The bases are TGTGCCAGCAGCTTATTGGCTAGCGGGTCGAGACGTTGGACCGGGGAGCTGTTTTTT. Translation gives CASSLLASGSRRWTGELFF.